This T cell receptor beta chain was sequenced in a study of Ad26.COV2.S vaccination and SARS-CoV-2 variants. Overall study findings and caveats: Placebo recipients and vaccine recipients were similar in non-spike TCR breadth. Spike-specific responses of CD8+ and CD4+ T cells were reported to display substantial breadth after vaccination.

V was pared by 0 bases and J by 4 bases, with 24 bases between. Per germline, CDR1 LGHNA and CDR2 YSLEER. CDR3 size: 19 residues. Assay used: immunoSEQ multiplex PCR; TCRdb lists only in-frame clones, some missing. The sample includes a few hundred thousand clones, around 92% seen only once; the top ten take 1.5% to 2%. Concerning this clone: What it binds is unknown.

The treatment denotes: roughly 20 received Ad26.COV2.S at low or high dose, single or two shots; a few received placebo; per-sample allocation not given. The samples date from day 63 after the first vaccine or placebo injection. Adults aged 18-55 years in Boston included the donor. As its vector, the vaccine had Ad26, which expressed Wuhan-strain SARS-CoV-2 spike. J is TRBJ1-2 and V is TRBV4-3; weak D call: TRBD1 (5 bases). The source is a person aged 18-65 years who received the Ad26.COV2.S COVID-19 vaccine or a placebo. The sequenced sample was peripheral blood, obtained in a trial of Ad26.COV2.S vaccine versus placebo. CDR3 in amino acids: CASSQDWGTRPPGSYGYTF. CDR3 in DNA: TGCGCCAGCAGCCAAGATTGGGGGACGAGGCCCCCGGGTAGCTATGGCTACACCTTC.